What follows describes a single T cell receptor (beta chain). Its antigen is as yet unknown. Deep was the level used in running the assay. Sequenced by immunoSEQ multiplex PCR; TCRdb stores in-frame clones only, minus some. The sample records some 2.1 million clones, around 93% being singletons. This record belongs to a study of shared clonotypes between healthy human individuals. Findings and caveats of the study: Generally, estimated richness proved larger in naive subsets than it did in memory subsets.

CD45RO-negative cells were positively selected for CCR7, leaving out terminally differentiated effector memory CD45RA+ cells. The CDR3 consists of 16 residues. Trimming pared 5 bases from V and 0 bases from J, leaving 17 bases between. Germline-derived CDR1 and CDR2 are MDHEN and SYDVKM. The sequenced material came from naive CD8+ T cells from PBMCs. V usage is TRBV28 and J usage is TRBJ2-7; D not resolved. The sequence came from a man between 18 and 35 years old in good health. Some clones in this sample may be carry-over from other donors' samples. The CDR3 spells CASSPTWRVGSYEQYF. The CDR3, as DNA: TGTGCCAGCAGTCCCACCTGGCGAGTAGGCTCCTACGAGCAGTACTTC. Variable domain in full (rest from reference TRBV28 and TRBJ2-7): DVKVTQSSRYLVKRTGEKVFLECVQDMDHENMFWYRQDPGLGLRLIYFSYDVKMKEKGDIPEGYSVSREKKERFSLILESASTNQTSMYLCASSPTWRVGSYEQYFGPGTRLTVT.